A selection of T cell receptor beta chains follows, all from one sample in a study of blood T cell repertoires in COVID-19. The protocol was immunoSEQ multiplex PCR, while the TCRdb copy is restricted to in-frame clones and leaves out a portion. Of hundreds of thousands of clones listed, under 90% are singletons. The specimen sequenced was PBMCs or T cells enriched from blood (not recorded which). Receptor source: a man aged 35-49 years who had recovered from COVID-19. The CDR3 runs from the conserved cysteine through the conserved F or W. The D gene is left open where the match is weak. A row's size may be missing; if present it is once, few, many or a size class.

J gene,V gene,CDR3 length,clone size,D gene,CDR3 DNA,CDR3 protein
TRBJ1-1,TRBV4-3,13,-,-,TGCGCCAGCAGCTCAGGGTTAGACACTGAAGCTTTCTTT,CASSSGLDTEAFF
TRBJ1-1,TRBV29-1,13,-,-,TGCAGCGTTGAAGATTATAACACCCCTGAAGCTTTCTTT,CSVEDYNTPEAFF
TRBJ1-4,TRBV4-3,15,-,-,TGCGCCAGCAGCCAAGTCGGGGTCTCTAATGAAAAACTGTTTTTT,CASSQVGVSNEKLFF
TRBJ2-7,TRBV10-1,18,-,TRBD2,TGCGCCAGCATTCGGGCAGGGACGCCTACTAGCGGGTGGAACGAGCAGTACTTC,CASIRAGTPTSGWNEQYF
TRBJ2-2,TRBV6-2/TRBV6-3,14,-,-,TGTGCCAGCAGTTACTATGGGGAACCGGGGAAGCTGTTTTTT,CASSYYGEPGKLFF
TRBJ2-7,TRBV7-3,13,few,-,TGTGCCAGCAGCTTATCAGGGGATTACGAGCAGTACTTC,CASSLSGDYEQYF
TRBJ1-4,TRBV4-3,16,-,TRBD1,TGCGCCAGCAGCCAAGATCCGAGACAGGGTAATGAAAAACTGTTTTTT,CASSQDPRQGNEKLFF
TRBJ1-1,TRBV28,15,once,TRBD1,TGTGCCAGCAGCCAGGACAGGGAAGTAAACACTGAAGCTTTCTTT,CASSQDREVNTEAFF
TRBJ2-2,TRBV27,15,-,-,TGTGCCAGCAAGGTCGGCGGGACAGCCAGCGGGGAGCTGTTTTTT,CASKVGGTASGELFF
TRBJ1-5,TRBV28,12,-,-,TGTGCCAGCTGGGGGCTCAATCAGCCCCAGCATTTT,CASWGLNQPQHF
TRBJ2-7,TRBV3-1/TRBV3-2,16,-,TRBD2,TGTGCCAGCAGCTTACAGGGACTAGCGGCACCCTACGAGCAGTACTTC,CASSLQGLAAPYEQYF
TRBJ1-2,TRBV27,15,-,TRBD1,TGTGCCAGCAGTGGGAACCGGGGACAGAACTATGGCTACACCTTC,CASSGNRGQNYGYTF
TRBJ1-2,TRBV11-2,13,-,-,TGTGCCAGCAGCCCTTCGGGTCTGGGTGGCTACACCTTC,CASSPSGLGGYTF
TRBJ2-5,TRBV7-2,16,-,TRBD1,TGTGCCAGCAGCTTAGGAGGGACAGCGATATCGGAGACCCAGTACTTC,CASSLGGTAISETQYF
TRBJ1-1,TRBV7-3,13,once,-,TGTGCCAGCAGCAAAAACCCCGGGTCTGAAGCTTTCTTT,CASSKNPGSEAFF
TRBJ1-3,TRBV5-1,16,once,-,TGCGCCAGCAGTTCGGCCGGGGGAACGGGCGGAAACACCATATATTTT,CASSSAGGTGGNTIYF
TRBJ2-4,TRBV7-9,17,-,TRBD1,TGTGCCAGCAGCCCCCGGTGGGTAGGGGGCGTAAAAAACATTCAGTACTTC,CASSPRWVGGVKNIQYF
TRBJ2-7,TRBV30,17,-,-,TGTGCCTGGAGTCCGCAACTAGTCCTCACGCGACCCTACGAGCAGTACTTC,CAWSPQLVLTRPYEQYF
TRBJ2-1,TRBV19,13,-,-,TGTGCCAGTTCACGGGGGAACTACAATGAGCAGTTCTTC,CASSRGNYNEQFF
TRBJ2-1,TRBV5-4,17,few,TRBD1,TGTGCCAGCAGCGGATGGACAGGGGTGAGTGTAATCAATGAGCAGTTCTTC,CASSGWTGVSVINEQFF
TRBJ2-5,TRBV14,16,-,-,TGTGCCAGCAGCCAAGGCGGCTATACTAGCAGACGGACCCAGTACTTC,CASSQGGYTSRRTQYF
TRBJ1-2,TRBV19,15,-,TRBD1,TGTGCCAGTACCTCAGGGGGATCACCTAACTATGGCTACACCTTC,CASTSGGSPNYGYTF
TRBJ2-5,TRBV4-2,18,once,TRBD1,TGTGCCAGCAGCCAAGATTGGGGGCAGGGGGCCCTCCAGGAGACCCAGTACTTC,CASSQDWGQGALQETQYF
TRBJ2-7,TRBV5-1,15,-,-,TGCGCCAGCAGCTTGGTAGCAGGAGGTAGGTACGAGCAGTACTTC,CASSLVAGGRYEQYF
TRBJ1-5,TRBV18,18,few,-,TGTGCCAGCTCGCTCGACAGCATCTCGGGGGTTAGCAATCAGCCCCAGCATTTT,CASSLDSISGVSNQPQHF
TRBJ1-1,TRBV19,13,-,-,TGTGCCAGTATGTCGGGGGGCAGCACTGAAGCTTTCTTT,CASMSGGSTEAFF
TRBJ2-4,TRBV21-1,13,few,-,TGTGCCAATCAGGGCCTAGCCAAAAACATTCAGTACTTC,CANQGLAKNIQYF
TRBJ2-7,TRBV7-3,13,-,TRBD1,TGTGCCAGCAGCCCGGGGACAGGGGACGAGCAGTACTTC,CASSPGTGDEQYF
TRBJ2-2,TRBV6-4,18,-,TRBD1,TGTGCCAGCAGTGACTCGTTTGTAGGGGGCCCGGACACCGGGGAGCTGTTTTTT,CASSDSFVGGPDTGELFF
TRBJ1-1,TRBV5-4,18,-,-,TGTGCCAGCAGCTTCAAGGTAAATAGGGACACCATAAACACTGAAGCTTTCTTT,CASSFKVNRDTINTEAFF